Following are 32 T cell receptor beta chains from one sample sequenced in a study of shared clonotypes between healthy human individuals. The data were produced by immunoSEQ multiplex PCR, yet TCRdb's version contains in-frame clones alone and is incomplete. The data hold roughly 2,500,000 clones, with over 85% observed a single time. Sequencing input: naive CD4+ T cells from PBMCs. The subset here: CD45RA+ positively selected. The receptors were sampled from a man aged 18 to 30 in good health. Some clones in this sample may be carry-over from other donors' samples.

The chain links TRBV7-2 to TRBJ2-1; 7 bases map to TRBD2. J was trimmed by 1 base and V by 7 bases; bases with no gene match: 7. The germline V gene encodes CDR1 SGHTA and CDR2 FQGNSA. The CDR3 runs to 15 residues. The CDR3 sequence is CASTPERGSYNEQFF. The DNA for the CDR3 is TGTGCCAGCACCCCCGAGCGGGGTTCCTACAATGAGCAGTTCTTC.

This chain connects TRBV27 to TRBJ1-1; perhaps TRBD1 as D (6 bases). This CDR3 contains 13 residues. Germline V lookup: CDR1 MNHEY, CDR2 SMNVEV (reference sequence). Trimming removed 4 bases at V and 4 bases at J, with 10 bases between. In DNA form, the CDR3 reads TGTGCCAGCAGTTACCAGGGGCCCACTGAAGCTTTCTTT. Its protein is CASSYQGPTEAFF.

The V call is TRBV4-1, the J call TRBJ2-7; 7 bases line up with TRBD1. The trim removed 6 bases at V and 5 bases at J, leaving 10 bases unmatched. Germline V gene data show CDR1 as MGHRA and CDR2 as YSYEKL. The CDR3 length is 14 residues. The chain's CDR3 is CASSLTGTSDEQYF. The CDR3 nucleotides read TGCGCCAGCAGTCTGACAGGGACGTCGGACGAGCAGTACTTC.

V is TRBV5-1 and J is TRBJ1-3, with 7 bases matching TRBD1. The trim removed 0 bases at V and 3 bases at J, leaving 3 bases unmatched. This CDR3 spans 15 amino acids. Germline V CDR1 and CDR2: SGHRS, YFSETQ. This CDR3 is CASSLAQGNGNTIYF. The CDR3 nucleotides are TGCGCCAGCAGCTTGGCACAGGGGAATGGAAACACCATATATTTT.

Comment on this clone: At the DNA level, this CDR3 is encoded by other sequences in the same sample as well. This chain joins TRBV6-5 and TRBJ2-3; 8 nucleotides line up with TRBD1. This CDR3 contains 15 residues. Germline loops: CDR1 MNHEY, CDR2 SVGAGI. The junction had 1 base not matched to a gene; V was cut back by 2 bases and J by 0 bases. The CDR3 nucleotides are TGTGCCAGCAGTTACCAGGGGGCTAGCACAGATACGCAGTATTTT. It is translated as CASSYQGASTDTQYF.

The V and J genes are TRBV9 and TRBJ2-5; TRBD2 agrees at 10 bases. Germline CDR1 and CDR2: SGDLS and YYNGEE. The CDR3 is 16 amino acids. J lost 2 bases, V lost 4 bases, and 8 bases had no gene match. CDR3 loop: CASSSGLAEGQETQYF. The CDR3 coding sequence is TGTGCCAGCAGCTCCGGACTAGCGGAGGGGCAAGAGACCCAGTACTTC.

The V and J genes are TRBV10-3 and TRBJ2-2, with D uncertain. Germline CDR1 ENHRY, CDR2 SYGVKD. This CDR3 has 13 amino acids. Trimming pared 8 bases from V and 2 bases from J, leaving 9 bases between. The CDR3 DNA reads TGTGCCATCCAGCGCCCTAACACCGGGGAGCTGTTTTTT. It codes for CAIQRPNTGELFF.

In its sample, this clone was seen a few times. The chain carries TRBV27 and TRBJ1-1, with TRBD1 as a possible D gene (5 bases). Trimming shortened V by 2 bases and J by 10 bases, and 14 bases separated the two germline ends. The CDR3 totals 13 residues. CDR1 is MNHEY and CDR2 is SMNVEV in the germline V gene (reference sequence). CDR3 DNA sequence: TGTGCCAGCAGTTTACGAGGGCCCGGGGGAGCTTTCTTT. Protein: CASSLRGPGGAFF.

As for this clone: Other DNA sequences in this specimen translate into the identical CDR3. The chain combines TRBV5-4 with TRBJ1-1; D is unclear. Trimming removed 0 bases from V and 5 bases from J, with 8 bases in between. This CDR3 spans 13 amino acids. Per the germline V gene, CDR1 is SGHNT and CDR2 is YYREEE (reference sequence). The CDR3 nucleotides are TGTGCCAGCAGCTTGGGCGGGCGGACTGAAGCTTTCTTT. It is translated as CASSLGGRTEAFF.

The rearrangement joins TRBV7-3 to TRBJ2-1, with TRBD2 as a possible D gene (7 bases). V was cut by 5 bases and J by 13 bases, with 24 bases left in between. The germline V gene has CDR1 SGHTA and CDR2 FQGTGA. There are 15 residues in the CDR3. The CDR3 DNA reads TGTGCCAGCAGCCCCCCCGGGGGCGGGAGCGGGGTTCAGTTCTTC. It encodes CASSPPGGGSGVQFF.

This rearrangement joins TRBV10-3 to TRBJ2-2, with TRBD2 matching 15 bases. Trimming removed 8 bases from V and 4 bases from J; junction bases left unmatched: 8. The CDR3 sequence is 17 residues long. Germline CDR1 ENHRY, CDR2 SYGVKD. This chain's CDR3 is CAIPTGLAGGPTGELFF. CDR3 sequence (DNA): TGTGCCATCCCCACGGGACTAGCGGGAGGACCCACCGGGGAGCTGTTTTTT.

The genes are TRBV28 and TRBJ2-5, with 7 bases identical to TRBD2. V was clipped by 1 base and J by 7 bases; unmatched bases: 0. The germline gives CDR1 MDHEN, CDR2 SYDVKM. This CDR3 is 12 amino acids long. The CDR3 DNA follows: TGTGCCAGCAGTTTATTAGCGGGGACCCAGTACTTC. Amino acid sequence: CASSLLAGTQYF.

The V gene is TRBV25-1, the J gene TRBJ2-5; 8 bases line up with TRBD1. The CDR3 spans 15 residues. From germline, CDR1 is MGHDK and CDR2 SYGVNS. The J segment lost 5 bases and the V segment lost 1 base, leaving 6 bases of the junction unmatched. The CDR3 protein is CASSESGGQGETQYF. The CDR3, as DNA: TGTGCCAGCAGTGAATCAGGGGGCCAAGGGGAGACCCAGTACTTC.

The rearrangement links TRBV5-1 to TRBJ2-5, with TRBD1 identical over 9 bases. Germline-derived CDR1 and CDR2 are SGHRS and YFSETQ. This CDR3 is 15 amino acids long. After removal of 3 bases from V and 6 bases from J, the junction contained 9 bases not matched to a gene. CDR3 in amino acids: CASSSLTGGLQTQYF. CDR3 DNA: TGCGCCAGCAGCTCGCTTACAGGGGGCTTACAGACCCAGTACTTC.

In regard to this clone: Other DNA sequences from this sample encode an identical CDR3 as well. The V and J genes are TRBV18 and TRBJ1-3, with a tentative D call TRBD1 (6 bases). Trimming stripped 4 bases from V and 4 bases from J, with 8 bases between. The CDR3 spans 13 residues. Per germline, CDR1 KGHSH and CDR2 LQKENI. The CDR3 protein is CASSQGGGNTIYF. CDR3 in DNA: TGTGCCAGCTCACAAGGGGGAGGAAACACCATATATTTT.

The chain carries TRBV4-2 and TRBJ1-6; no clear D gene. The CDR3 runs to 14 residues. V lost 4 bases and J lost 9, with 13 bases in between. CDR1 and CDR2 (germline): LGHNA, YNFKEQ. CDR3 in amino acids: CASSLSPRVSPLHF. In DNA, the CDR3 is TGTGCCAGCAGCCTCTCCCCCCGTGTTTCACCCCTCCACTTT.

This sequence joins TRBV5-1 and TRBJ1-2; weak D call: TRBD1 (6 bases). This CDR3 contains 14 residues. V was trimmed by 2 bases and J by 4 bases, leaving 12 bases between them. Germline V lookup: CDR1 SGHRS, CDR2 YFSETQ. The CDR3 sequence: CASSFPGVGYGYTF. The CDR3 nucleotides are TGCGCCAGCAGCTTCCCAGGGGTTGGCTATGGCTACACCTTC.

The sample holds one count of this clone. The chain combines TRBV30 with TRBJ1-2; the match to TRBD1 covers 12 bases. CDR1 and CDR2 (germline): GTSNPN, SVGIG (reference sequence). V shed 1 base, J shed 6 bases, and the junction held 3 bases outside the gene matches. The CDR3 sequence is 14 residues long. The CDR3 is CAWSEGTGGHGYTF. In nucleotides, the CDR3 is TGTGCCTGGAGTGAGGGGACAGGGGGCCATGGCTACACCTTC.

Concerning this clone itself: Other DNA sequences within the sample encode an identical CDR3. The rearrangement joins TRBV2 to TRBJ1-3; 7 bases fit TRBD1. Looked up from germline, CDR1 is SNHLY and CDR2 is FYNNEI. The V and J ends lost 6 bases and 0 bases, in that order; junction bases with no gene match: 5. This CDR3 region has 15 residues. The CDR3 region is CASRRGDSSGNTIYF. CDR3 coding DNA: TGTGCCAGCAGACGAGGGGACAGCTCTGGAAACACCATATATTTT.

This clone showed up just a few times. The chain links TRBV27 to TRBJ1-1; D call uncertain. The CDR3 is 14 amino acids. The germline V gene has CDR1 MNHEY and CDR2 SMNVEV (reference sequence). The V end lost 5 bases, the J end lost 0 bases, and 10 bases lay between the germline ends. Here the CDR3 DNA reads TGTGCCAGCAGTCAACTAGGAGTGAACACTGAAGCTTTCTTT. Translating gives CASSQLGVNTEAFF.

The chain uses TRBV14 and TRBJ2-1, with D unclear. V shed 0 bases and J shed 0 bases, with 6 bases lying between them. CDR3 size: 15 residues. CDR1 and CDR2 (germline): SGHDN, FVKESK. The CDR3: CASSQDRGSYNEQFF. As DNA, the CDR3 is TGTGCCAGCAGCCAAGATCGCGGCTCCTACAATGAGCAGTTCTTC.

The J gene is TRBJ2-5, the V gene TRBV7-9; D possibly matches TRBD1 or TRBD2 (6 bases each). CDR3 length equals 16 residues. Germline CDR1 is SEHNR and CDR2 is FQNEAQ (reference sequence). V was cut by 2 bases and J by 2 bases, with 15 bases left in between. CDR3 sequence reads: CASSLRGERGQETQYF. The CDR3 bases are TGTGCCAGCAGCTTAAGGGGGGAGAGGGGACAAGAGACCCAGTACTTC.

The chain is built from TRBV2 and TRBJ1-5; 9 positions match TRBD1. With V trimmed by 5 bases and J by 4 bases, 3 bases remained unmatched. There are 14 residues in the CDR3. Germline V CDR1 and CDR2: SNHLY, FYNNEI. The CDR3 sequence: CASSRQGGNQPQHF. The CDR3 bases are TGTGCCAGCAGTCGACAGGGGGGGAATCAGCCCCAGCATTTT.

The chain has TRBV30 and TRBJ2-1, with 8 bases lining up with TRBD2. Germline loops: CDR1 GTSNPN, CDR2 SVGIG (reference sequence). This CDR3 is 14 amino acids long. V shed 1 base, J shed 8 bases, and the junction held 7 bases outside the gene matches. In DNA form, the CDR3 reads TGTGCCTGGAGTGGTAGCGGGGCCGGGGATGAGCAGTTCTTC. Its translation is CAWSGSGAGDEQFF. The whole variable domain, filled in from reference TRBV30 and TRBJ2-1, reads SQTIHQWPATLVQPVGSPLSLECTVEGTSNPNLYWYRQAAGRGLQLLFYSVGIGQISSEVPQNLSASRPQDRQFILSSKKLLLSDSGFYLCAWSGSGAGDEQFFGPGTRLTVL.

The CDR3 DNA follows: TGTGCCAGCAGGGCTCTTAGTTGGAACACTGAAGCTTTCTTT. It yields the protein CASRALSWNTEAFF. The genes are TRBV28 and TRBJ1-1; no firm D call. Germline CDR1 and CDR2: MDHEN and SYDVKM. The CDR3 totals 14 residues. Trimming took off 6 bases at V and 1 base at J, with 12 bases between the two ends.

To note about this clone: Other DNA sequences in the same sample also yield this CDR3. The chain joins TRBV5-1 to TRBJ1-6; 8 positions match TRBD1. The V gene end was trimmed by 3 bases and the J gene end by 6 bases; junction bases not matched to a gene: 5. Germline CDR1 is SGHRS and CDR2 is YFSETQ. The CDR3 has 15 amino acids. CDR3 in DNA: TGCGCCAGCAGCTCCCAGACAGGGGTTAATTCACCCCTCCACTTT. Translation gives CASSSQTGVNSPLHF. Using reference TRBV5-1 and TRBJ1-6 for the parts outside the CDR3, the full variable domain is KAGVTQTPRYLIKTRGQQVTLSCSPISGHRSVSWYQQTPGQGLQFLFEYFSETQRNKGNFPGRFSGRQFSNSRSEMNVSTLELGDSALYLCASSSQTGVNSPLHFGNGTRLTVT.

Of note for this clone: The sample holds other DNA sequences that translate to the same CDR3. The chain employs TRBV7-2 and TRBJ1-5; possibly TRBD1 for D (6 bases). The CDR3 contains 15 residues. Per the germline V gene, CDR1 is SGHTA and CDR2 is FQGNSA. The V and J ends lost 1 base and 2 bases respectively, with 9 bases between them. The CDR3 nucleotides are TGTGCCAGCAGCTTAGGTTCAGGGGGCAATCAGCCCCAGCATTTT. Amino acids: CASSLGSGGNQPQHF.

The chain carries TRBV4-1 and TRBJ2-7; no reliable D call. V was cut by 1 base and J by 1 base, with 14 bases left in between. The CDR3 length is 16 residues. Germline loops: CDR1 MGHRA, CDR2 YSYEKL. The CDR3 reads CASSQGPAPLSYEQYF. The CDR3 DNA reads as TGCGCCAGCAGCCAAGGACCGGCACCGCTATCCTACGAGCAGTACTTC.

V gene TRBV15 combines with J gene TRBJ2-1; 13 positions agree with TRBD2. This CDR3 contains 19 residues. Per the germline V gene, CDR1 is LNHNV and CDR2 is YYDKDF (reference sequence). V was pared by 4 bases and J by 6 bases, with 15 bases of the junction left unmatched. The CDR3 is CATSNVTNRGLAGANEQFF. The CDR3 coding sequence is TGTGCCACCAGCAACGTTACCAATCGAGGACTAGCGGGAGCCAATGAGCAGTTCTTC.

The chain combines TRBV27 with TRBJ2-7, with D maybe TRBD2 (5 bases). CDR1 and CDR2 (germline): MNHEY, SMNVEV (reference sequence). V lost 4 bases and J lost 6, with 19 bases in between. This CDR3 is 15 amino acids long. The CDR3 sequence: CASSSDGRDPSEQYF. The DNA for the CDR3 is TGTGCCAGCAGTTCGGACGGTCGGGATCCTTCCGAGCAGTACTTC.

The V call is TRBV7-5, the J call TRBJ1-3. TRBV7-5 is designated a pseudogene. The CDR3 extends over 14 amino acids. The CDR3: CARSEPGVGHTIYF. Written as DNA, the CDR3 is TGTGCCAGAAGCGAACCCGGGGTTGGTCACACCATATATTTT.

The chain has TRBV7-8 and TRBJ2-7, with 9 bases aligning to TRBD2. The V gene's germline CDR1 is SGHVS and CDR2 FQNEAQ. The junction had 5 bases not matched to a gene; V was cut back by 5 bases and J by 0 bases. The CDR3 contains 15 residues. Here the CDR3 reads CASSQFSGSSYEQYF. CDR3 sequence (DNA): TGTGCCAGCAGCCAATTTAGCGGGAGCTCCTACGAGCAGTACTTC.